A single sample gave rise to the 3 T cell receptor beta chains below, sequenced in a study of metastatic and nonmetastatic thyroid tumors. Through MiXCR, TCRdb re-clonotyped the PCR reads. The data contain 6,000 to 6,500 clones, about 29% of them singletons. Thyroid surgery had not been preceded by any treatment in any patient. Material for sequencing was adjacent normal tissue. The receptors were gathered from a female donor with papillary thyroid cancer or a benign thyroid nodule (not recorded which). Some clones in this sample may be carry-over from other donors' samples.

The J gene is TRBJ2-2, the V gene TRBV7-3; 7 nucleotides align to TRBD2. The CDR3 has 18 residues. CDR1 SGHTA and CDR2 FQGTGA come from the germline V gene. After removal of 4 bases from V and 2 bases from J, the junction contained 13 bases not matched to a gene. Here the CDR3 reads CASSSPRTGGPNTGELFF. CDR3 DNA: TGTGCCAGCAGCTCCCCAAGGACGGGAGGCCCAAACACCGGGGAGCTGTTTTTT.

The chain combines TRBV11-1 with TRBJ1-1, with 9 bases fitting TRBD1. The CDR3 totals 16 residues. The germline V gene has CDR1 SGHAT and CDR2 FQDESV (reference sequence). V was clipped by 2 bases and J by 5 bases; unmatched bases: 9. The CDR3 DNA reads TGTGCCAGCAGCTTATCACAGGGGGCTAGTGGAACTGAAGCTTTCTTT. Its protein product is CASSLSQGASGTEAFF.

V and J are TRBV6-4 and TRBJ2-2; no definite D call. V lost 4 bases to trimming and J lost 5 bases, with 11 bases between them. From germline, CDR1 is MRHNA and CDR2 SNTAGT. There are 14 residues in the CDR3. The CDR3 spells CASSAAPGTGELFF. The CDR3, as DNA: TGTGCCAGCAGTGCTGCACCAGGTACCGGGGAGCTGTTTTTT.